Shown below are 27 T cell receptor beta chains from a single sample sequenced in a study of T cell responses to AZD1222 COVID-19 vaccine (dated by TCRdb to the early 2020s). In the paper's terms, the time point label means: baseline before first vaccination. The library was obtained by the immunoSEQ multiplex PCR assay. TCRdb mirrors the immuneACCESS table, restricted to in-frame sequences. Some clones are absent from its copies; in checked studies, under half trace to an unresolved V gene, and the reason for the others is unknown. For this sample the table gives 90,000 to 120,000 clones, of which 89% were detected only once. In total, the top ten clones hold 5.5% to 8% of the sample. The sequencing used peripheral blood, collected on day 0 of AZD1222 vaccination. Receptors originate from an adult in good health.

The rearrangement links TRBV2 to TRBJ2-1, with D perhaps matching TRBD1 (6 bases). This CDR3 is 13 amino acids long. Trimming removed 6 bases at V and 9 bases at J, with 15 bases between. Germline CDR1 SNHLY, CDR2 FYNNEI. The CDR3 DNA reads as TGTGCCAGCAGCCCCAGGGGCAAGGGTGAGCAGTTCTTC. This gives the protein CASSPRGKGEQFF.

The chain links TRBV4-2 to TRBJ2-7, with D possibly being TRBD2 (5 bases). V was trimmed by 4 bases and J by 4 bases, leaving 14 bases between them. The CDR3 has 14 amino acids. Germline CDR1 reads LGHNA; CDR2 reads YNFKEQ. The CDR3 reads CASSPPGGYYEQYF. CDR3 in DNA: TGTGCCAGCAGCCCACCCGGCGGGTATTACGAGCAGTACTTC.

V and J are TRBV11-2 and TRBJ1-3; TRBD1 aligns across 7 bases. The germline V gene has CDR1 SGHAT and CDR2 FQNNGV. Germline trimming cut 5 bases from V and 0 bases from J; bases unmatched to any gene: 10. This CDR3 spans 17 amino acids. The CDR3 coding sequence is TGTGCCAGCAGCCTCCTCCGACAGGGACCCTCTGGAAACACCATATATTTT. Encoded protein: CASSLLRQGPSGNTIYF.

The chain links TRBV9 to TRBJ1-2; D is unclear. The CDR3 totals 14 residues. Germline CDR1 SGDLS, CDR2 YYNGEE. V was shortened by 0 bases and J by 2 bases, with 8 bases between the two germline ends. The CDR3 DNA is TGTGCCAGCAGCGTAGTTCCTCAGAACTATGGCTACACCTTC. Protein: CASSVVPQNYGYTF.

V gene TRBV27 combines with J gene TRBJ2-7; 7 bases match TRBD2. The CDR3 contains 15 residues. Germline CDR1 is MNHEY and CDR2 is SMNVEV (reference sequence). V shed 5 bases and J 7 bases; nucleotides not matched to a gene: 14. The DNA for the CDR3 is TGTGCCAGCAGTCCGGATCGGGAGGCCCTGAGAGAGCAGTACTTC. Protein: CASSPDREALREQYF.

The V gene is TRBV2, the J gene TRBJ2-3; D uncertain. The ends were cut back, 6 bases at V and 2 bases at J, with 12 bases in the middle. CDR1 and CDR2 from the germline V gene are SNHLY and FYNNEI. The CDR3 has 14 amino acids. CDR3 DNA: TGTGCCAGCAGCAAACTTACAACCACAGATACGCAGTATTTT. This translates into CASSKLTTTDTQYF.

This chain links TRBV7-2 with TRBJ1-1; perhaps TRBD1 as D (6 bases). V lost 3 bases to trimming and J lost 3 bases, with 17 bases between them. Germline loops: CDR1 SGHTA, CDR2 FQGNSA. This CDR3 is 16 amino acids long. CDR3 residues: CASSFVRTAFYTEAFF. Here the CDR3 DNA reads TGTGCCAGCAGCTTCGTCCGGACAGCTTTCTACACTGAAGCTTTCTTT. The full variable domain, with the rest looked up from reference TRBV7-2 and TRBJ1-1, is GAGVSQSPSNKVTEKGKDVELRCDPISGHTALYWYRQSLGQGLEFLIYFQGNSAPDKSGLPSDRFSAERTGGSVSTLTIQRTQQEDSAVYLCASSFVRTAFYTEAFFGQGTRLTVV.

The chain recombines TRBV5-1 with TRBJ1-2; D uncertain. Trimming cost V 0 bases and J 6 bases, with 15 bases left between them. The CDR3 totals 15 residues. CDR1 SGHRS and CDR2 YFSETQ come from the germline V gene. The CDR3, as DNA: TGCGCCAGCAGCTTGGGTGGGATAGGACCCGATGGCTACACCTTC. It translates to CASSLGGIGPDGYTF.

This clone has a handful of counts. The genes are TRBV11-2 and TRBJ2-2, with 7 bases aligning to TRBD1. The CDR3 runs to 16 residues. Germline V CDR1 and CDR2: SGHAT, FQNNGV. V lost 5 bases to trimming and J lost 6 bases; unmatched junction nucleotides: 12. DNA of the CDR3: TGTGCCAGCAGCCACCTAAGGGGGCGAAACGCCGGGGAGCTGTTTTTT. Protein sequence: CASSHLRGRNAGELFF. The full variable domain, with the rest looked up from reference TRBV11-2 and TRBJ2-2, is EAGVAQSPRYKIIEKRQSVAFWCNPISGHATLYWYQQILGQGPKLLIQFQNNGVVDDSQLPKDRFSAERLKGVDSTLKIQPAKLEDSAVYLCASSHLRGRNAGELFFGEGSRLTVL.

The CDR3 is CATSSVKTSGFTDTQYF. The CDR3 DNA is TGTGCCACCAGCAGCGTAAAGACTAGCGGGTTCACAGATACGCAGTATTTT. The gene calls are TRBV15 and TRBJ2-3; 10 positions agree with TRBD2. Germline V gives CDR1 LNHNV, CDR2 YYDKDF (reference sequence). CDR3 size: 17 residues. Trimming at V came to 3 bases and at J to 2 bases, leaving 8 bases not matched to a gene.

The chain joins TRBV4-3 to TRBJ2-3; TRBD2 matches 8 bases. There are 17 residues in the CDR3. Germline CDR1 is LGHNA and CDR2 is YSLEER. With V trimmed by 2 bases and J by 0 bases, 7 bases remained unmatched. As DNA, the CDR3 is TGCGCCAGCAGCCAAAATTCCGGGGGGGGGAGCACAGATACGCAGTATTTT. It specifies CASSQNSGGGSTDTQYF.

The gene calls are TRBV28 and TRBJ2-7; D is unresolved. The CDR3 is made up of 14 amino acids. V shed 1 base and J shed 7 bases, with 14 bases lying between them. Germline V gives CDR1 MDHEN, CDR2 SYDVKM. The CDR3 DNA reads TGTGCCAGCAGTTTATTAATAGGCGGTCCGGAGCAGTACTTC. Translating it yields CASSLLIGGPEQYF. Full variable domain (rest looked up from reference TRBV28 and TRBJ2-7): DVKVTQSSRYLVKRTGEKVFLECVQDMDHENMFWYRQDPGLGLRLIYFSYDVKMKEKGDIPEGYSVSREKKERFSLILESASTNQTSMYLCASSLLIGGPEQYFGPGTRLTVT.

The chain has TRBV9 and TRBJ1-1; no definite D call. V lost 3 bases and J lost 1, with 10 bases in between. Germline values: CDR1 SGDLS, CDR2 YYNGEE. This CDR3 spans 14 amino acids. CDR3 bases: TGTGCCAGCAGCGCTCAAACCTCGAACACTGAAGCTTTCTTT. Amino acids: CASSAQTSNTEAFF.

The genes are TRBV24-1 and TRBJ1-1; the match to TRBD1 covers 7 bases. The CDR3 totals 18 residues. Trimming at V came to 4 bases and at J to 4 bases, leaving 17 bases not matched to a gene. The V gene's germline CDR1 is KGHDR and CDR2 SFDVKD. CDR3 bases: TGTGCCACCAGTGACCTAACTCCCGACAGGGTAAGGTGCACTGAAGCTTTCTTT. Translating gives CATSDLTPDRVRCTEAFF.

The chain uses TRBV12-3 or TRBV12-4 and TRBJ1-1; a weak D match, TRBD1 (5 bases). The CDR3 is made up of 13 amino acids. The germline V and J ends were trimmed by 3 bases and 3 bases, with 8 bases remaining between them. The CDR3 spells CASSFSRDTEAFF. In DNA, the CDR3 is TGTGCCAGCAGTTTTTCCAGGGACACTGAAGCTTTCTTT.

This chain links TRBV28 with TRBJ2-3; D not certain. This CDR3 has 11 amino acids. Germline CDR1 and CDR2: MDHEN and SYDVKM. The V gene lost 5 bases and the J gene lost 14 bases, with 14 bases spanning the gap. CDR3 amino acids: CASSPRIPPYF. The CDR3 nucleotides are TGTGCCAGCAGTCCCCGGATTCCCCCGTATTTT.

The chain links TRBV30 to TRBJ1-2; D might be TRBD1 (5 bases). The CDR3 runs 12 residues. The V gene's germline CDR1 is GTSNPN and CDR2 SVGIG (reference sequence). Trimming removed 4 bases from V and 4 bases from J, with 10 bases in between. CDR3 nucleotide sequence: TGTGCCTGGATAGCCAGGGTCTATGGCTACACCTTC. This codes for CAWIARVYGYTF.

This chain links TRBV5-1 with TRBJ1-1; D call uncertain. CDR1 and CDR2 (germline): SGHRS, YFSETQ. This CDR3 region has 13 residues. Trimming shortened V by 7 bases and J by 1 base, and 11 bases separated the two germline ends. DNA of the CDR3: TGCGCCAGCTTAGGACCGGGGAACACTGAAGCTTTCTTT. It encodes CASLGPGNTEAFF.

The rearrangement uses TRBV27 and TRBJ2-1; D is unclear. This CDR3 has 14 residues. V gave up 5 bases and J gave up 6 bases, with 14 bases separating them. The germline V gene encodes CDR1 MNHEY and CDR2 SMNVEV (reference sequence). DNA of the CDR3: TGTGCCAGCAGTCCCCCGGCAGGTCCCAATGAGCAGTTCTTC. It yields the protein CASSPPAGPNEQFF.

This clone was recorded a few times. The chain couples TRBV18 to TRBJ2-7, with 7 bases aligning to TRBD2. The length of the CDR3 is 18 residues. The germline gives CDR1 KGHSH, CDR2 LQKENI. V shed 3 bases, J shed 0 bases, and the junction held 14 bases outside the gene matches. CDR3 bases: TGTGCCAGCTCACCGGTGGGACTACTTCTAGCCGACTCCTACGAGCAGTACTTC. Translating it yields CASSPVGLLLADSYEQYF.

The chain joins TRBV7-2 to TRBJ2-4, with 7 bases identical to TRBD2. CDR1 is SGHTA and CDR2 is FQGNSA in the germline V gene. J gave up 6 bases and V 7 bases, and 0 bases lay outside the gene matches. The CDR3 runs to 11 residues. The CDR3 is CASTGGNIQYF. Here the CDR3 DNA reads TGTGCCAGCACGGGGGGAAACATTCAGTACTTC.

The chain has TRBV19 and TRBJ2-2; 9 bases align to TRBD2. Trimming cost V 7 bases and J 3 bases; bases outside gene matches: 12. In germline, CDR1 is LNHDA, CDR2 SQIVND (reference sequence). The CDR3 consists of 17 residues. For the CDR3, the DNA is TGTGCCAGTACGGGATCCGGGACTAGCCGATACACCGGGGAGCTGTTTTTT. Translation: CASTGSGTSRYTGELFF.

This clone was seen only once. The chain has TRBV24-1 and TRBJ2-5; no reliable D call. The CDR3 extends over 11 amino acids. From germline, CDR1 is KGHDR and CDR2 SFDVKD. The V end was cut by 4 bases, the J end by 2 bases, with 1 base between. The DNA for the CDR3 is TGTGCCACCAGTGAACAAGAGACCCAGTACTTC. This translates into CATSEQETQYF.

The chain couples TRBV4-2 to TRBJ2-7, with TRBD1 matching 9 bases. CDR1 and CDR2 (germline): LGHNA, YNFKEQ. The CDR3 runs to 17 residues. The ends lost 0 bases at V and 6 bases at J; junction bases unmatched: 12. The CDR3 DNA sequence: TGTGCCAGCAGCCAAGATGGAGGCAATACAGGGGGCGGCGAGCAGTACTTC. It specifies CASSQDGGNTGGGEQYF.

The chain is built from TRBV10-3 and TRBJ2-5; the match to TRBD2 covers 12 bases. The germline CDR1 and CDR2 sequences are ENHRY and SYGVKD. J was trimmed by 4 bases and V by 4 bases; bases with no gene match: 1. The CDR3 length is 14 residues. This CDR3 reads CAISGLAGVETQYF. In DNA form, the CDR3 reads TGTGCCATCAGTGGACTAGCGGGAGTAGAGACCCAGTACTTC.

The chain employs TRBV18 and TRBJ2-7; TRBD1 matches 9 bases. The CDR3 covers 13 residues. Germline V gene sequence: CDR1 KGHSH, CDR2 LQKENI. V lost 6 bases and J lost 2; bases outside the gene matches: 2. The CDR3 sequence is CASSRDRAYEQYF. The DNA of the CDR3 is TGTGCCAGCTCCCGGGACAGGGCCTACGAGCAGTACTTC. Full variable domain (outside the CDR3, taken from reference TRBV18 and TRBJ2-7): NAGVMQNPRHLVRRRGQEARLRCSPMKGHSHVYWYRQLPEEGLKFMVYLQKENIIDESGMPKERFSAEFPKEGPSILRIQQVVRGDSAAYFCASSRDRAYEQYFGPGTRLTVT.

The chain links TRBV6-5 to TRBJ1-1; no firm D call. The V end was cut by 2 bases, the J end by 11 bases, with 9 bases between. The germline gives CDR1 MNHEY, CDR2 SVGAGI. There are 11 residues in the CDR3. In DNA form, the CDR3 reads TGTGCCAGCAGTTACCCCGGGGTCGCTTTCTTT. As protein: CASSYPGVAFF.